These 10 T cell receptor beta chains share one sample of origin, sequenced in a study of T cells in Graves' hyperthyroidism and ophthalmopathy. It was RNA transcripts that yielded the amplified TCR beta CDR3 regions. A set of HTBI primers served as the primers for a first-round RT-PCR of the TCR CDR3. TCRdb reanalysed the multiplex PCR reads using MiXCR and keeps one entry per CDR3 protein. This table holds about 580,000 distinct CDR3 sequences, roughly 14% found once. Sample: blood. These receptors all come from a woman younger than 45 with Graves' hyperthyroidism that later progressed to Graves' ophthalmopathy.

The count of this clonotype is one. An end of the junction differs from the germline gene, which may be a read error. The CDR3 here is CASRPGQSSHEQYF. The CDR3 bases are TGTGCCAGCAGACCGGGACAGTCCTCCCACGAGCAGTACTTC. This chain connects TRBV3-1 to TRBJ2-7; 7 bases match TRBD1. The CDR3 is made up of 14 amino acids. From germline, CDR1 is LGHDT and CDR2 YNNKEL (reference sequence).

The chain links TRBV19 to TRBJ1-3; tentatively, D is TRBD1 (6 bases). Germline V gene data show CDR1 as LNHDA and CDR2 as SQIVND (reference sequence). The CDR3 is made up of 16 amino acids. Trimming took off 3 bases at V and 0 bases at J, with 12 bases between the two ends. The CDR3 spells CASSITQGSSGNTIYF. The DNA of the CDR3 is TGTGCCAGTAGTATCACGCAGGGGAGCTCTGGAAACACCATATATTTT.

This clonotype was detected ten times or more. The J gene is TRBJ2-1, the V gene TRBV6-2 or TRBV6-3, with TRBD2 matching 12 bases. Germline lookup yields CDR1 MNHEY and CDR2 SVGEGT. The V segment lost 5 bases and the J segment 9 bases; nucleotides outside the gene matches: 8. This CDR3 comprises 15 residues. The CDR3 is CASSPPSGRGAEQFF. DNA for the CDR3: TGTGCCAGCAGTCCTCCTAGCGGGAGGGGTGCTGAGCAGTTCTTC.

This clonotype occurred many times. The gene calls are TRBV7-2 and TRBJ2-7, with no clear D. V gave up 5 bases and J gave up 3 bases, with 8 bases separating them. Germline V gene sequence: CDR1 SGHTA, CDR2 FQGNSA. The CDR3 is 12 amino acids. The DNA for the CDR3 is TGTGCCAGCAGCGACGGTTTCTACGAGCAGTACTTC. Translated, it gives CASSDGFYEQYF.

This clonotype was seen a handful of times. This chain connects TRBV7-9 to TRBJ2-1; no reliable D call. With 5 bases removed from V and 4 bases from J, the gap between germline ends came to 6 bases. Germline V gives CDR1 SEHNR, CDR2 FQNEAQ (reference sequence). The length of the CDR3 is 12 residues. The CDR3 DNA follows: TGTGCCAGCAGCCCTATGTACAATGAGCAGTTCTTC. It yields the protein CASSPMYNEQFF.

This clonotype was observed a few times. The chain has TRBV15 and TRBJ2-3; D gene unclear. The CDR3 length is 13 residues. From germline, CDR1 is LNHNV and CDR2 YYDKDF (reference sequence). V was pared by 4 bases and J by 2 bases, with 7 bases between. In nucleotides, the CDR3 is TGTGCCACCAGCAATATAGACACAGATACGCAGTATTTT. Its translation is CATSNIDTDTQYF.

This clonotype was counted ten times or more. The chain links TRBV6-1 to TRBJ2-3; D unresolved. The CDR3 has 15 amino acids. Germline V lookup: CDR1 MNHNS, CDR2 SASEGT. The germline V and J ends were trimmed by 7 bases and 4 bases, with 18 bases remaining between them. The CDR3 nucleotides read TGTGCCAGCACCACCGGGTCGAGTCGCGCAGATACGCAGTATTTT. It translates to CASTTGSSRADTQYF.

This clonotype was seen at least ten times. This chain links TRBV11-3 with TRBJ2-3; D gene ambiguous. Per the germline V gene, CDR1 is SGHNT and CDR2 is YENEEA. Trimming shortened V by 3 bases and J by 2 bases, and 6 bases separated the two germline ends. The CDR3 is 13 amino acids. CDR3 nucleotides: TGTGCCAGCAGCTTTATCGCCACAGATACGCAGTATTTT. Residues: CASSFIATDTQYF.

This clonotype was seen ten or more times. The chain combines TRBV11-2 with TRBJ1-1, with D hard to call. The germline gives CDR1 SGHAT, CDR2 FQNNGV. The CDR3 spans 14 residues. V was trimmed by 2 bases and J by 3 bases, leaving 10 bases between them. The CDR3: CASSLTEGDTEAFF. Written as DNA, the CDR3 is TGTGCCAGCAGCTTAACTGAGGGTGACACTGAAGCTTTCTTT.

The chain carries TRBV19 and TRBJ1-5; tentatively, D is TRBD1 (5 bases). CDR1 and CDR2 (germline): LNHDA, SQIVND (reference sequence). The length of the CDR3 is 13 residues. Trimming took off 4 bases at V and 4 bases at J, with 8 bases between the two ends. The CDR3 bases are TGTGCCAGTAGTACCCACAGGAATCAGCCCCAGCATTTT. Its protein is CASSTHRNQPQHF.